Shown below are 11 T cell receptor beta chains from a single sample sequenced in a study of shared clonotypes between healthy human individuals. Profiling relied on immunoSEQ multiplex PCR, and the TCRdb table lists in-frame clones only, not all of them. The sample carries some 1,100,000 clones, 70% to 80% recorded once. The sequencing input was memory CD4+ T cells from PBMCs. Subset of the sample: CD45RA-negative fraction. Receptors originate from a young man in good health. Some clones in this sample may be carry-over from other donors' samples.

Comment on this clone: The identical CDR3 is also encoded by other nucleotide sequences in the sample. V is TRBV2 and J is TRBJ2-7; D remains ambiguous. In germline, CDR1 is SNHLY, CDR2 FYNNEI. The CDR3 is 13 residues long. The V end was cut by 4 bases, the J end by 0 bases, with 7 bases between. The CDR3 sequence: CASSGGVSYEQYF. Written as DNA, the CDR3 is TGTGCCAGCAGTGGCGGAGTCTCCTACGAGCAGTACTTC.

This chain links TRBV5-1 with TRBJ2-4, with TRBD2 matching 7 bases. This CDR3 comprises 14 residues. V shed 3 bases and J 5 bases; nucleotides not matched to a gene: 5. The germline V gene has CDR1 SGHRS and CDR2 YFSETQ. The CDR3 nucleotides read TGCGCCAGCAGCTCCCCGGGAGGAGAAAACATTCAGTACTTC. Amino acid sequence: CASSSPGGENIQYF.

This CDR3 reads CASWALGPEDYEQYF. CDR3 nucleotides: TGTGCCAGCTGGGCCCTGGGGCCGGAAGACTACGAGCAGTACTTC. The rearrangement joins TRBV21-1 to TRBJ2-7; the table's D call, TRBD1, has no DNA check behind it. TRBV21-1 is an annotated pseudogene. There are 15 residues in the CDR3.

The chain carries TRBV4-1 and TRBJ2-7; D gene unclear. Per the germline V gene, CDR1 is MGHRA and CDR2 is YSYEKL. Between the trimmed V and J ends, which lost 2 bases and 2 bases, there was a span of 13 bases. This CDR3 spans 15 amino acids. CDR3 loop: CASSQSMGFTYEQYF. Here the CDR3 DNA reads TGCGCCAGCAGCCAATCTATGGGCTTTACCTACGAGCAGTACTTC.

V usage is TRBV28 and J usage is TRBJ1-5, with no clear D. Germline V lookup: CDR1 MDHEN, CDR2 SYDVKM. The CDR3 spans 15 residues. V shed 3 bases and J shed 4 bases, with 13 bases lying between them. The CDR3 region has the DNA TGTGCCAGCAGTTTCGTGGGAATGGAGAATCAGCCCCAGCATTTT. This translates into CASSFVGMENQPQHF.

The chain has TRBV7-2 and TRBJ2-5, with a possible D match to TRBD1 (6 bases). Germline V gene sequence: CDR1 SGHTA, CDR2 FQGNSA. V shed 5 bases and J shed 5 bases, with 15 bases lying between them. The CDR3 sequence is 14 residues long. In DNA, the CDR3 is TGTGCCAGCAGCCCCTGGGACACCGGGGAGACCCAGTACTTC. This encodes CASSPWDTGETQYF.

This chain connects TRBV4-2 to TRBJ2-3; 8 bases align to TRBD2. V was pared by 0 bases and J by 11 bases, with 7 bases of the junction left unmatched. The CDR3 totals 14 residues. Per germline, CDR1 LGHNA and CDR2 YNFKEQ. The DNA for the CDR3 is TGTGCCAGCAGCCAAGAATCCTCGCGGGAGGAGCAGTATTTT. Encoded protein: CASSQESSREEQYF.

This chain connects TRBV1 to TRBJ1-1; the table calls TRBD1, which could not be checked here. TRBV1 is described as a pseudogene. CDR3 length: 16 residues. The CDR3 DNA is TGCACCAGCAGCCAAGCCGGGACAGGGAAGAACACTGAAGCTTTCTTT. The encoded protein is CTSSQAGTGKNTEAFF.

The CDR3 sequence: CSVSEWNTEAFF. DNA for the CDR3: TGCAGCGTTAGTGAGTGGAACACTGAAGCTTTCTTT. V gene TRBV29-1 combines with J gene TRBJ1-1; no firm D call. Germline assignment: CDR1 SQVTM and CDR2 ANQGSEA. V lost 5 bases and J lost 1, with 8 bases in between. CDR3 length equals 12 residues.

The chain couples TRBV7-2 to TRBJ2-1; D ambiguous. With 7 bases removed from V and 7 bases from J, the gap between germline ends came to 8 bases. Germline V lookup: CDR1 SGHTA, CDR2 FQGNSA. This CDR3 is 11 amino acids long. The CDR3 protein is CASTLGNEQFF. In DNA, the CDR3 is TGTGCCAGCACCCTGGGAAATGAGCAGTTCTTC.

The chain employs TRBV5-4 and TRBJ2-7; D gene ambiguous. The V end lost 4 bases, the J end lost 6 bases, and 20 bases lay between the germline ends. Germline values: CDR1 SGHNT, CDR2 YYREEE (reference sequence). The CDR3 covers 15 residues. In nucleotides, the CDR3 is TGTGCCAGCAGCCCGCCCGATGGGATAACCGGCGAGCAGTACTTC. Translating it yields CASSPPDGITGEQYF. The whole variable domain, filled in from reference TRBV5-4 and TRBJ2-7, reads ETGVTQSPTHLIKTRGQQVTLRCSSQSGHNTVSWYQQALGQGPQFIFQYYREEENGRGNFPPRFSGLQFPNYSSELNVNALELDDSALYLCASSPPDGITGEQYFGPGTRLTVT.